This T cell receptor (beta chain) was sequenced in a study of T cell clones after liver transplantation. With V trimmed by 5 bases and J by 4 bases, 5 bases remained unmatched. The CDR3 has 13 residues. Germline lookup yields CDR1 GTSNPN and CDR2 SVGIG (reference sequence). Sequenced by immunoSEQ multiplex PCR; TCRdb stores in-frame clones only, minus some. The profile covers 99,000 or so clones, with approximately 85% appearing a single time and over 0.9% taken by the ten largest. This receptor was obtained from a human donor who received a liver transplant. This sample comprised CD4+ T cells from blood, obtained before liver transplant. This chain links TRBV30 with TRBJ2-5; 9 nucleotides match TRBD1. The CDR3, as DNA: TGTGCCTGGGGGACAGGGATTAGAGAGACCCAGTACTTC. Amino acids: CAWGTGIRETQYF.